These T cell receptor beta chains were read from a single sample in a study of cytomegalovirus exposure and HLA in healthy donors. TCRdb keeps only in-frame clones here, not all; method: immunoSEQ multiplex PCR. The table shows about 97,000 clones, with roughly 76% occurring only once. Sequencing input: PBMCs. The origin of the receptors is a middle-aged man in good health and CMV-seronegative. The CDR3 runs from the conserved cysteine through the conserved F or W. Each record gives: V gene, J gene, clone size, D gene, CDR3 protein, CDR3 DNA. The D gene is left open where the match is weak. The size field is filled for only some rows; it gives once, few, many or a size class.

TRBV6-5	TRBJ2-7	-	TRBD2	CASSYGGGSYEQYF	TGTGCCAGCAGTTACGGCGGGGGTTCCTACGAGCAGTACTTC
TRBV9	TRBJ2-7	once	TRBD1	CASSPRTGLEQYF	TGTGCCAGCAGCCCAAGGACAGGGCTGGAGCAGTACTTC
TRBV5-4	TRBJ1-4	-	-	CASSTAAQKLNEKLFF	TGTGCCAGCAGCACCGCTGCCCAAAAACTTAATGAAAAACTGTTTTTT
TRBV5-8	TRBJ1-5	-	-	CASSLRLGSTNQPQHF	TGTGCCAGCAGCTTGCGCCTGGGCAGTACCAATCAGCCCCAGCATTTT
TRBV6-5	TRBJ1-1	-	-	CASSYSSGLGAFF	TGTGCCAGCAGTTACTCCAGTGGACTGGGAGCTTTCTTT
TRBV6-5	TRBJ2-3	-	TRBD2	CASSYHPAGVPDTQYF	TGTGCCAGCAGTTACCACCCAGCGGGGGTTCCAGATACGCAGTATTTT
TRBV21-1	TRBJ1-3	-	-	CATGQSGNTIYF	TGTGCCACAGGACAGTCTGGAAACACCATATATTTT
TRBV30	TRBJ1-6	-	TRBD1	CAWRSSTQGLNSPLHF	TGTGCCTGGAGAAGCTCGACACAGGGGTTAAATTCACCCCTCCACTTT
TRBV7-8	TRBJ1-1	once	-	CASSPSSFMNTEAFF	TGTGCCAGCAGCCCATCCAGTTTCATGAACACTGAAGCTTTCTTT
TRBV27	TRBJ2-7	-	TRBD1	CASSLAPGTASYEQYF	TGTGCCAGCAGTTTGGCCCCCGGGACAGCAAGCTACGAGCAGTACTTC
TRBV27	TRBJ1-1	-	TRBD1	CASSFLMGTGGPPEAFF	TGTGCCAGCAGTTTTTTGATGGGAACAGGGGGGCCCCCTGAAGCTTTCTTT
TRBV2	TRBJ1-1	-	TRBD1	CASSRQGAGEAFF	TGTGCCAGCAGTAGACAGGGGGCGGGTGAAGCTTTCTTT
TRBV7-6	TRBJ2-7	-	TRBD1	CASSSSGQGAGEQYF	TGTGCCAGCAGCTCATCGGGACAGGGGGCGGGCGAGCAGTACTTC
TRBV4-1	TRBJ1-1	many	-	CASSQVAGPNTEAFF	TGCGCCAGCAGCCAAGTGGCAGGGCCGAACACTGAAGCTTTCTTT
TRBV9	TRBJ1-1	-	-	CASSERGGDSEAFF	TGTGCCAGCAGCGAGAGAGGGGGTGACAGCGAAGCTTTCTTT
TRBV5-1	TRBJ2-2	-	TRBD2	CASSPVAGGSGELFF	TGCGCCAGCAGCCCCGTTGCGGGGGGTAGCGGGGAGCTGTTTTTT
TRBV6-4	TRBJ1-1	-	TRBD1	CASSGQGVITNTEAFF	TGTGCCAGCAGTGGACAGGGGGTAATTACGAACACTGAAGCTTTCTTT
TRBV5-6	TRBJ1-6	once	-	CASSKSLGEGGTLHF	TGTGCCAGCTCAAAATCTCTTGGGGAAGGAGGGACCCTCCACTTT
TRBV2	TRBJ1-5	-	-	CASSPSGGFNQPQHF	TGTGCCAGCAGTCCCTCGGGAGGGTTCAATCAGCCCCAGCATTTT
TRBV27	TRBJ1-2	once	TRBD1	CASSLQGADYGYTF	TGTGCCAGCAGTTTACAGGGGGCGGACTATGGCTACACCTTC
TRBV5-1	TRBJ1-6	-	TRBD1	CASSLDRGSPLHF	TGCGCCAGCAGCTTGGACAGGGGTTCACCCCTCCACTTT
TRBV7-2	TRBJ1-1	-	-	CASSSTPPGQSGAFF	TGTGCCAGCAGCTCCACTCCCCCCGGACAGTCCGGGGCTTTCTTT
TRBV7-9	TRBJ1-1	-	TRBD1	CASSSTTGGNTEAFF	TGTGCCAGCAGCTCAACAACAGGGGGGAACACTGAAGCTTTCTTT
TRBV18	TRBJ2-5	few	-	CASSPRVMTGEETQYF	TGTGCCAGCTCACCACGCGTCATGACAGGAGAAGAGACCCAGTACTTC
TRBV19	TRBJ1-5	-	-	CASSLRELNQPQHF	TGTGCCAGTAGTCTCCGGGAGTTGAATCAGCCCCAGCATTTT
TRBV9	TRBJ2-3	-	TRBD2	CASSVPSGGGALDTQYF	TGTGCCAGCAGCGTCCCATCTGGCGGGGGGGCATTAGATACGCAGTATTTT
TRBV5-4	TRBJ2-7	-	-	CASSRDGGPNSYEQYF	TGTGCCAGCAGCAGGGACGGGGGGCCCAACTCCTACGAGCAGTACTTC
TRBV5-1	TRBJ2-3	-	-	CASSRGGTDTQYF	TGCGCCAGCAGCCGAGGCGGGACAGATACGCAGTATTTT
TRBV4-1	TRBJ2-3	few	-	CASSQDQNFPSTDTQYF	TGCGCCAGCAGCCAAGACCAAAACTTCCCAAGCACAGATACGCAGTATTTT
TRBV28	TRBJ1-4	-	-	CASRFSTNEKLFF	TGTGCCAGCAGATTCTCAACTAATGAAAAACTGTTTTTT
TRBV28	TRBJ1-2	few	-	CASTARGSSNYGYTF	TGTGCCAGCACTGCCCGCGGGTCCTCAAACTATGGCTACACCTTC
TRBV2	TRBJ1-2	few	-	CASSPRLNDGYTF	TGTGCCAGCAGTCCAAGACTGAATGATGGCTACACCTTC
TRBV7-2	TRBJ1-2	-	TRBD1	CASSSYRGGLYGYTF	TGTGCCAGCAGCTCGTACAGGGGAGGCCTCTATGGCTACACCTTC
TRBV6-5	TRBJ2-7	-	TRBD1	CASSYGQGTDEQYF	TGTGCCAGCAGTTACGGACAGGGGACCGACGAGCAGTACTTC
TRBV11-1	TRBJ2-3	-	TRBD1	CASSRQGLGQPSTDTQYF	TGTGCCAGCAGCCGACAGGGATTGGGGCAACCTAGCACAGATACGCAGTATTTT
TRBV15	TRBJ2-6	-	-	CATSPRRGGANVLTF	TGTGCCACCAGCCCGAGGCGGGGTGGGGCCAACGTCCTGACTTTC
TRBV30	TRBJ2-1	-	TRBD2	CASEVRAGSNEQFF	TGTGCCTCGGAGGTAAGAGCGGGGTCGAATGAGCAGTTCTTC
TRBV7-9	TRBJ1-3	-	-	CATSISSGNTIYF	TGTGCCACCAGCATCAGCTCTGGAAACACCATATATTTT
TRBV28	TRBJ2-5	-	TRBD2	CASSLASGGRETQYF	TGTGCCAGCAGTTTAGCTAGCGGGGGACGCGAGACCCAGTACTTC
TRBV7-2	TRBJ2-3	-	-	CASSRLRVNTQYF	TGTGCCAGCAGCCGATTACGGGTGAATACGCAGTATTTT
TRBV5-1	TRBJ2-3	-	TRBD2	CASSLAGGTDTQYF	TGCGCCAGCAGCCTAGCGGGGGGCACAGATACGCAGTATTTT
TRBV9	TRBJ2-3	-	TRBD2	CASSVDSGGVTDTQYF	TGTGCCAGCAGCGTAGATAGCGGGGGGGTCACAGATACGCAGTATTTT
TRBV18	TRBJ2-3	once	TRBD2	CASSSLAGDTDTQYF	TGTGCCAGCTCATCCCTAGCGGGGGATACAGATACGCAGTATTTT
TRBV5-6	TRBJ2-5	-	-	CASSYLETQYF	TGTGCCAGCAGCTATCTCGAGACCCAGTACTTC
TRBV6-1	TRBJ2-5	-	TRBD1	CASSGNPGQGAETQYF	TGTGCCAGCAGTGGCAACCCGGGACAGGGGGCTGAGACCCAGTACTTC